A selection of T cell receptor beta chains follows, all from one sample in a study of beta chain features in type 1 diabetes. Measured with immunoSEQ multiplex PCR; TCRdb has only the in-frame clones, and not every one. The sample consists of under 300,000 clones, 11% to 15% of them appearing once. Sequencing input: naive CD4+ T cells from blood. Receptors originate from a man aged 25 to 40 with type 1 diabetes. The CDR3 runs from the conserved cysteine through the conserved F or W. The D gene is left open where the match is weak.

d_gene	v_gene	len	j_gene	CDR3aa
TRBD2	TRBV6-1	15	TRBJ2-1	CASAGLAASYNEQFF
TRBD2	TRBV19	15	TRBJ2-2	CASKGLAVITGELFF
NA	TRBV15	16	TRBJ1-5	CATRGEGSTLRQPQHF
NA	TRBV12-5	12	TRBJ2-7	CASGRDTYEQYF
NA	TRBV7-2	14	TRBJ2-5	CASSIDGGQETQYF
TRBD1	TRBV30	14	TRBJ1-5	CAWRPTGGVGPQHF
TRBD2	TRBV11-3	14	TRBJ2-5	CASSSRESQETQYF
TRBD1	TRBV5-6	14	TRBJ2-1	CASGMTGPYNEQFF
TRBD1	TRBV19	14	TRBJ1-6	CASSLDRISSPLHF
TRBD1	TRBV7-9	11	TRBJ1-2	CASGTGVGYTF
TRBD1	TRBV5-1	17	TRBJ2-2	CASSSGPQGADTGELFF
NA	TRBV19	15	TRBJ1-6	CASSIGGVGNSPLHF
NA	TRBV5-4	15	TRBJ1-2	CASSSFHRGSYGYTF
NA	TRBV5-1	14	TRBJ2-7	CASSLGGTEYEQYF
NA	TRBV7-8	14	TRBJ2-7	CASSPHRDSYEQYF
TRBD1	TRBV11-3	14	TRBJ1-1	CASSFGGQGTEAFF
TRBD1	TRBV11-2	15	TRBJ1-5	CASSWGTGVYQPQHF
TRBD2	TRBV7-2	16	TRBJ2-3	CASSLVLAGGRDTQYF
NA	TRBV27	15	TRBJ1-2	CASSSTGSDSYGYTF
NA	TRBV7-9	13	TRBJ2-5	CASSYGTLETQYF
NA	TRBV9	14	TRBJ2-5	CASSVALVSETQYF
NA	TRBV2	15	TRBJ2-6	CASSSSTSFPGVLTF
NA	TRBV6-4	13	TRBJ2-1	CASSEAGVGEQFF
TRBD2	TRBV19	15	TRBJ2-1	CASRTLAGGYNEQFF
NA	TRBV14	14	TRBJ1-1	CASSQDLWNTEAFF
NA	TRBV25-1	14	TRBJ2-3	CASSELRRADTQYF
TRBD1	TRBV6-1	14	TRBJ1-5	CASSGDRGPQPQHF
TRBD1	TRBV5-6	15	TRBJ2-7	CASSPSGTGEREQYF
TRBD1	TRBV5-1	13	TRBJ2-7	CASSTGQSYEQYF
TRBD2	TRBV5-1	13	TRBJ2-5	CASSTGLAETQYF
TRBD1	TRBV5-1	17	TRBJ1-1	CASSLVPTGSGDTEAFF
NA	TRBV2	14	TRBJ1-1	CASRFQGLNTEAFF
TRBD1	TRBV29-1	13	TRBJ1-4	CSVGDSPNEKLFF
TRBD2	TRBV27	17	TRBJ2-5	CASSLRFSGGAGETQYF
NA	TRBV7-9	14	TRBJ2-7	CASSYVGQDYEQYF
NA	TRBV27	14	TRBJ1-1	CASSLNRVDTEAFF
TRBD1	TRBV30	14	TRBJ1-2	CAWSVQGGAWGYTF
NA	TRBV1	17	TRBJ2-1	CTSSHTSRDSTRDEQFF
TRBD1	TRBV5-1	15	TRBJ2-7	CASSGTGTGTYEQYF
NA	TRBV5-4	15	TRBJ1-1	CASSLNTHSRTEAFF
NA	TRBV4-2	18	TRBJ2-7	CASSLFLALRGTSYEQYF
NA	TRBV29-1	14	TRBJ1-4	CSVFTSEGAEKLFF
TRBD1	TRBV19	14	TRBJ2-7	CASRLTGGAYEQYF
TRBD1	TRBV9	16	TRBJ2-1	CASSSDDRVSYNEQFF
TRBD1	TRBV5-1	15	TRBJ2-1	CASSLEGQGYNEQFF
TRBD1	TRBV7-6	16	TRBJ2-2	CASSLGDRQHTGELFF